The clone carrying this TCR beta chain was observed many times. Its antigen remains unknown. In germline, CDR1 is MGHRA, CDR2 YSYEKL. This CDR3 contains 18 residues. The V end was cut by 3 bases, the J end by 0 bases, with 17 bases between. The record originates from a study of human T cells and chemical hapten exposure. The study's findings and limits: Patch test score tracked positively with PT1 expanded TCR counts.

MiXCR was run by TCRdb on the RACE reads, yielding one entry per CDR3 protein. Of approximately 100,000 distinct CDR3 sequences in the sample, 9.2% were seen once. As for time point: patch test 2, 6 weeks after DPC sensitization. Treatment described: therapeutic diphenylcyclopropenone sensitization with weekly scalp DPC. The sample consisted of whole blood, taken in connection with sensitization to the hapten diphenylcyclopropenone (DPC). The TCR comes from a woman in her thirties or forties with alopecia areata. Some clones in this sample may be carry-over from other donors' samples. The V and J genes are TRBV4-1 and TRBJ2-2; the D is unclear. The CDR3, as DNA: TGCGCCAGCAGCCACGTCCAGAGACTTCAGGCGAACACCGGGGAGCTGTTTTTT. Its translation is CASSHVQRLQANTGELFF.